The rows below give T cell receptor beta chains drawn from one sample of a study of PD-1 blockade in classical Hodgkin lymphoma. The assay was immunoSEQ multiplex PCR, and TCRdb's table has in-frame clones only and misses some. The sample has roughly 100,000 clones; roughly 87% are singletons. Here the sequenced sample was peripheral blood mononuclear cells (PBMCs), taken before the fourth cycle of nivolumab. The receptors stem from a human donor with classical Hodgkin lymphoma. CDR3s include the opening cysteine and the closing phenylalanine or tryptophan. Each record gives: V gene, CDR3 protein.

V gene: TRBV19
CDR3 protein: CASSIGTVFHSYNEQFF

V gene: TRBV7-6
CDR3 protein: CASSPGLALSYEQYF

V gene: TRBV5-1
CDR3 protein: CASSLRETQYF

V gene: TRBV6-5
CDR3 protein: CASRRGTNYGYTF

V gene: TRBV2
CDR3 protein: CASRKTSGMVYEQYF

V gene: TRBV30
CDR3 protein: CASSRDDGDTQYF

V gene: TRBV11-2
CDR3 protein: CASSQQTSGSYEQYF

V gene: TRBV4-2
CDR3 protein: CASSQGVVGGLNTEAFF

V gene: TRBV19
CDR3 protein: CASSPWTGGRETQYF

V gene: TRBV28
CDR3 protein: CASSLDSNQPQHF

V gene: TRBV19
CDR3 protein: CASSIRGGGQASYGYTF

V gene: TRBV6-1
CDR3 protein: CASSGTSGGHTYEQYF

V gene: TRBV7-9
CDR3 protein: CASSFGQSNQPQHF

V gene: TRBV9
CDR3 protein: CASSASFQETQYF

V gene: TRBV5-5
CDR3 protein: CASSLEPGANQPQHF

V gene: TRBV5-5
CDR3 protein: CASSLALQANEKLFF

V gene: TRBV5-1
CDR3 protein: CASSLVLASGSYEQFF

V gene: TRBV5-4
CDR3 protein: CASSLGVGSRSQYF

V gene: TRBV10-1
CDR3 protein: CASSPDYNEQFF

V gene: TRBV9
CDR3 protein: CASSHGQGAFEQFF

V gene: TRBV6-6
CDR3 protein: CASSYNSGGVNTEAFF

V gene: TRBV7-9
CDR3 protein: CASSRDGPNQPQHF

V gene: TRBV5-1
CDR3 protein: CASSSLGTGDEKLFF

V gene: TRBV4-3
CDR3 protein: CASSPSPQGWGTEAFF

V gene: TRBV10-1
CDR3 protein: CASSGLRDRGYEQYF

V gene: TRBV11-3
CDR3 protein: CASSLARPNLAGAVVYEQYF

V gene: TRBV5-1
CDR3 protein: CASSVERETQYF

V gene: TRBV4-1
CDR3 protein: CASSQDSWYTGAGELFF

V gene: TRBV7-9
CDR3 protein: CASSLGPALPQHF

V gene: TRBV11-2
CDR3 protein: CASSRDGVGETQYF

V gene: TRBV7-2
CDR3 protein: CASSRDYGLYEQFF

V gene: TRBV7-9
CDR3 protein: CASSLGVDTSTDTQYF

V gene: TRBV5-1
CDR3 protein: CASTGTGSNTGELFF

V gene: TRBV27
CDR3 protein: CASSPSGRATDTQYF

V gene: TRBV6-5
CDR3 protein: CASRKTLNTEAFF

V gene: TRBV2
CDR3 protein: CASSEGGGEQFF

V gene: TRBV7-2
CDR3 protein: CASSLRGQETQYF

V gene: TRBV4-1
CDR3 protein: CASSQQTGTSNSYEQYF

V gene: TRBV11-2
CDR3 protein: CASSLRAVQASGANVLTF

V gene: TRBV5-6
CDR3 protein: CASSLADLLSYEQYF

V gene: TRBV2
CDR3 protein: CASRGGYEQYF

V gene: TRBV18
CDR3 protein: CASSPRQGEAEQYF

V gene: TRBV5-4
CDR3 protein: CASSPRGLTYEQYF

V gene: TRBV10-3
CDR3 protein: CAISMPRTSGEYQETQYF

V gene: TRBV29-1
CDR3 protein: CSVGTGLGFGYTF

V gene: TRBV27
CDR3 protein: CASSLSRGGGAEAFF

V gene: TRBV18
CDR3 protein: CASSPTSPGEQYF

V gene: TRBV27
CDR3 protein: CASSLQGAGANVLTF

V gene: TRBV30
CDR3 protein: CAWSGGGYSNQPQHF

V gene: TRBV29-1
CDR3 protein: CSVEDEKRGSTDTQYF

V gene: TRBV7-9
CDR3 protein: CASTQNTEAFF

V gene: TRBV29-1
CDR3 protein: CSGVAGSAYEQYF

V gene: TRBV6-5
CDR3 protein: CASSYSTPRDYEQYF